This T cell receptor beta chain was sequenced in a study of blood T cells in healthy people across ages. Using a J-beta primer mix together with a sample-barcoded 5' primer, a second PCR was run for roughly 6 to 11 cycles. Via MiXCR, TCRdb re-called the 5' RACE reads, giving one row per CDR3 protein. The data show 2 million or so distinct CDR3 sequences, around 50% seen once. Germline V gene data show CDR1 as LGHNA and CDR2 as YSLEER. There are 16 residues in the CDR3. The J segment lost 6 bases and the V segment lost 1 base, leaving 2 bases of the junction unmatched. This clonotype has only a few counts.

Sequences were obtained from blood. The J gene is TRBJ2-1, the V gene TRBV4-3; 14 bases agree with TRBD2. The source of this sequence is a woman aged 40 to 50 in good health. The CDR3 reads CASSQATSGGVNEQFF. The CDR3 DNA sequence: TGCGCCAGCAGCCAAGCGACTAGCGGGGGGGTCAATGAGCAGTTCTTC.